This T cell receptor beta chain was recorded in a study of cytomegalovirus exposure and HLA in healthy donors. Study background: An earlier analysis found fewer than 140 million unique TCR beta sequences from approximately 200 million T cells. Overall study findings and caveats: Later genetic work tied a missense DCLRE1C variant to beta-chain V and J trimming.

Germline CDR1 and CDR2: MNHEY and SMNVEV (reference sequence). This CDR3 contains 15 residues. V shed 4 bases and J shed 2 bases, with 14 bases lying between them. Healthy bone marrow donors made up the donors. Unrecorded immune exposure was likely among donors, who were nominally healthy when sampled. The primer mix had 60 Vbeta and 13 Jbeta primers. The data were produced by immunoSEQ multiplex PCR, yet TCRdb's version contains in-frame clones alone and is incomplete. The sample lists approximately 170,000 clones, approximately 79% occurring once. Note on this clone: Its antigen is unidentified.

J is TRBJ1-2 and V is TRBV27; D is undetermined. The source material was PBMCs. The clonotype originates from a male donor in good health and CMV-seronegative. The CDR3 DNA sequence: TGTGCCAGCAGTTCTACAGTTGGTTGGAACTATGGCTACACCTTC. Translated: CASSSTVGWNYGYTF.